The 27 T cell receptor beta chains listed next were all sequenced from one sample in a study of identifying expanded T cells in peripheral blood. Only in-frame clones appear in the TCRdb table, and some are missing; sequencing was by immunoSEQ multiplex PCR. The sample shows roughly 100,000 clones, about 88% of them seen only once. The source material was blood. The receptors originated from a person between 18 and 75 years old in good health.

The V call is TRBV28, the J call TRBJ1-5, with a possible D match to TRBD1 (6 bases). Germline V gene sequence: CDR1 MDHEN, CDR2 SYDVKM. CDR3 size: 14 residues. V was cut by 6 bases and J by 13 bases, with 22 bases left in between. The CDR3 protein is CASSRSGTLVWQHF. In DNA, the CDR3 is TGTGCCAGCAGCCGTTCCGGGACACTTGTTTGGCAGCATTTT.

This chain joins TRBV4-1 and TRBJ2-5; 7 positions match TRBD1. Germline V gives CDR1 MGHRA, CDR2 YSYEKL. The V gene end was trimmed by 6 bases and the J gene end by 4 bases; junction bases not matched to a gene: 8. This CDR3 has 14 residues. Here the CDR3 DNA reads TGCGCCAGCAGACCTACAGGGGTTCTAGAGACCCAGTACTTC. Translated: CASRPTGVLETQYF.

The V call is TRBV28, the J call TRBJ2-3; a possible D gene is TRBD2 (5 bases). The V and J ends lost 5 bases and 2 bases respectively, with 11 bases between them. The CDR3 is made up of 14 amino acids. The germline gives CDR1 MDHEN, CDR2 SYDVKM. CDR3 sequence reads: CASSPRAFTDTQYF. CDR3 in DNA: TGTGCCAGCAGTCCGCGGGCGTTCACAGATACGCAGTATTTT.

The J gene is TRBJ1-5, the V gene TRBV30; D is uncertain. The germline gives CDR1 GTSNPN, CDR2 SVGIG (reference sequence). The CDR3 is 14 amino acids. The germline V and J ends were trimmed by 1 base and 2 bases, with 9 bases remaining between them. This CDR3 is CAWSGGFGNQPQHF. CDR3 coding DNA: TGTGCCTGGAGTGGGGGATTTGGCAATCAGCCCCAGCATTTT.

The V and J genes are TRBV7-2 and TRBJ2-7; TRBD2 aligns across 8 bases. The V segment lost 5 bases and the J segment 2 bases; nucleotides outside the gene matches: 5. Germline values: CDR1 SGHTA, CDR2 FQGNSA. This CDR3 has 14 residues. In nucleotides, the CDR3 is TGTGCCAGCAGCCTAAGCGGGAGCCCCTACGAGCAGTACTTC. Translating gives CASSLSGSPYEQYF.

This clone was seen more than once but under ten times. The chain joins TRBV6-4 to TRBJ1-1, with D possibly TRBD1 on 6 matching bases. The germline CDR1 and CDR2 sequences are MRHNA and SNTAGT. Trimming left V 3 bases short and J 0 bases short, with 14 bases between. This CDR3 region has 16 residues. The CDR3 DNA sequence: TGTGCCAGCAGTGAAGTTCCGGGGGCCCTGAACACTGAAGCTTTCTTT. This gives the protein CASSEVPGALNTEAFF.

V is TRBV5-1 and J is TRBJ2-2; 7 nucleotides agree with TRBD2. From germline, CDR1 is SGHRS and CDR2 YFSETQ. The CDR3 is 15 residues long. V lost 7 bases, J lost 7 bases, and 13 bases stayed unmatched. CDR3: CASQAPGRGGGELFF. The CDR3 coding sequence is TGCGCCAGCCAAGCACCGGGGAGGGGCGGCGGGGAGCTGTTTTTT.

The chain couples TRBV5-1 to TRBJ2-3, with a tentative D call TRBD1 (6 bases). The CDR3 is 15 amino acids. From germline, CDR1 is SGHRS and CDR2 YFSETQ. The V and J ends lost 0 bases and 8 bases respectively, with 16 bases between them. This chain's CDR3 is CASSLETAQGGTQYF. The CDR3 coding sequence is TGCGCCAGCAGCTTGGAGACAGCCCAAGGGGGTACGCAGTATTTT. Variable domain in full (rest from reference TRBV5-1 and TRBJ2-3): KAGVTQTPRYLIKTRGQQVTLSCSPISGHRSVSWYQQTPGQGLQFLFEYFSETQRNKGNFPGRFSGRQFSNSRSEMNVSTLELGDSALYLCASSLETAQGGTQYFGPGTRLTVL.

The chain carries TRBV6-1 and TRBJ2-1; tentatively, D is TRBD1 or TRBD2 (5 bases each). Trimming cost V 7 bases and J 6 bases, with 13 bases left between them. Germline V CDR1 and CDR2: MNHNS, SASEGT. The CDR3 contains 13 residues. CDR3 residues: CASTGTDLNEQFF. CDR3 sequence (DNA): TGTGCCAGCACGGGGACGGACCTCAATGAGCAGTTCTTC.

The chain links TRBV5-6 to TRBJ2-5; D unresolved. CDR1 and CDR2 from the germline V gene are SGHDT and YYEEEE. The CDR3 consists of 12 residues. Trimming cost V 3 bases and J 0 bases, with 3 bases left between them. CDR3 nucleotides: TGTGCCAGCAGCTGGAACCAAGAGACCCAGTACTTC. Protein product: CASSWNQETQYF.

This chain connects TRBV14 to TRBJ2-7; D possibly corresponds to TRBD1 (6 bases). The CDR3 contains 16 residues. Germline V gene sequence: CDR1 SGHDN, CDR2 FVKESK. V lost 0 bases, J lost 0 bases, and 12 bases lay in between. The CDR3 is CASSQEAWTDSYEQYF. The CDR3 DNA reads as TGTGCCAGCAGCCAAGAAGCCTGGACAGACTCCTACGAGCAGTACTTC.

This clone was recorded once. The CDR3: CASSGNRGNTEAFF. The DNA for the CDR3 is TGTGCCAGCAGTGGTAACAGGGGGAACACTGAAGCTTTCTTT. The chain uses TRBV28 and TRBJ1-1, with 7 positions matching TRBD1. The CDR3 sequence is 14 residues long. Losses at the gene ends were 5 bases for V and 1 base for J; bases not matched to a gene: 4. Germline lookup yields CDR1 MDHEN and CDR2 SYDVKM.

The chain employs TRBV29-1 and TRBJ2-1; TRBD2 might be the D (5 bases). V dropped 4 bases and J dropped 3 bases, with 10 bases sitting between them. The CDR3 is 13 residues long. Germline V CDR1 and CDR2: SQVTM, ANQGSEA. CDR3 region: CSVGGSDYNEQFF. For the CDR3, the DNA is TGCAGCGTTGGAGGGTCTGACTACAATGAGCAGTTCTTC.

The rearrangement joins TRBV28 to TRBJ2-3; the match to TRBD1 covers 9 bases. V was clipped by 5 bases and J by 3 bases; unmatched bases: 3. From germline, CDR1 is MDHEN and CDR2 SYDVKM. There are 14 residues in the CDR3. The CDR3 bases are TGTGCCAGCAGTAAGACAGGGGGTACAGATACGCAGTATTTT. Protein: CASSKTGGTDTQYF.

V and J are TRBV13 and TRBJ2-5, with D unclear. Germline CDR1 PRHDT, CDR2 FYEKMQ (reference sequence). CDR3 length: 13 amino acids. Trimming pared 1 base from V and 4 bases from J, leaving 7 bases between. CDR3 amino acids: CASSLERAETQYF. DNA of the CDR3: TGTGCCAGCAGCTTAGAAAGGGCAGAGACCCAGTACTTC.

As DNA, the CDR3 is TGTGCCAGCAGCCAAGATCATCAGGGAGGGGGTTCCGAGCAGTACTTC. It specifies CASSQDHQGGGSEQYF. The chain has TRBV4-2 and TRBJ2-7, with a weak D call TRBD2 (7 bases). From germline, CDR1 is LGHNA and CDR2 YNFKEQ. This CDR3 contains 16 residues. V was cut by 0 bases and J by 6 bases, with 18 bases left in between.

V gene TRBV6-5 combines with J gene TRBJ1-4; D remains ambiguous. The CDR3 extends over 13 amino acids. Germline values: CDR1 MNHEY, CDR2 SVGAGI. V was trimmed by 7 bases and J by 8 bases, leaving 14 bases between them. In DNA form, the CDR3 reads TGTGCCAGCACCCGGGCCCGGGGAGAAAAACTGTTTTTT. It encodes CASTRARGEKLFF.

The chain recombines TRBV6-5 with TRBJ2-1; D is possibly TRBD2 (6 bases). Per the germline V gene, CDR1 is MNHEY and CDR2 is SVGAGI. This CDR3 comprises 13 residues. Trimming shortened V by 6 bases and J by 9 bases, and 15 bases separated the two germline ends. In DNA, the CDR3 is TGTGCCAGCAGCCGGCAGAGGGGAGGTGAGCAGTTCTTC. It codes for CASSRQRGGEQFF.

CDR3 sequence (DNA): TGTGCCAGCAGTGTAGGGGGCAACACCTACAATGAGCAGTTCTTC. The encoded protein is CASSVGGNTYNEQFF. J is TRBJ2-1 and V is TRBV2; 7 bases are shared with TRBD1. Trimming at V came to 4 bases and at J to 2 bases, leaving 5 bases not matched to a gene. Per the germline V gene, CDR1 is SNHLY and CDR2 is FYNNEI. CDR3 length: 15 residues. Based on the CDR3 plus reference TRBV2 and TRBJ2-1, the full variable domain is EPEVTQTPSHQVTQMGQEVILRCVPISNHLYFYWYRQILGQKVEFLVSFYNNEISEKSEIFDDQFSVERPDGSNFTLKIRSTKLEDSAMYFCASSVGGNTYNEQFFGPGTRLTVL.

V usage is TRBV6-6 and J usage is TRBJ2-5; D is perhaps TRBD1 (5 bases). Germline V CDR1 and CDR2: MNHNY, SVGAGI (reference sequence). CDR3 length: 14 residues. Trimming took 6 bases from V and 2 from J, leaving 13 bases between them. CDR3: CASSRAQGQETQYF. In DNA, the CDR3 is TGTGCCAGCAGCCGGGCTCAGGGACAAGAGACCCAGTACTTC.

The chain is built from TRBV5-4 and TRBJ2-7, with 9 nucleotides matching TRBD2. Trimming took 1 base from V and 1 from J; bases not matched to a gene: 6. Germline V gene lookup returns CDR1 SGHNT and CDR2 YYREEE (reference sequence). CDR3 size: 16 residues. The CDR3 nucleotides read TGTGCCAGCAGCTTGCTTAGCGGGAGCGTTTCCTACGAGCAGTACTTC. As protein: CASSLLSGSVSYEQYF. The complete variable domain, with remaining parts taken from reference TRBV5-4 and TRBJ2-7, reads ETGVTQSPTHLIKTRGQQVTLRCSSQSGHNTVSWYQQALGQGPQFIFQYYREEENGRGNFPPRFSGLQFPNYSSELNVNALELDDSALYLCASSLLSGSVSYEQYFGPGTRLTVT.

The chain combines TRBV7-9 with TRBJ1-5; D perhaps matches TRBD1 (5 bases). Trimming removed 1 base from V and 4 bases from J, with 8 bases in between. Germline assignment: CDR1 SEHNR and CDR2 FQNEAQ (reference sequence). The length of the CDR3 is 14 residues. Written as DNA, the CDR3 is TGTGCCAGCAGCTTAGGGACACCTAATCAGCCCCAGCATTTT. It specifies CASSLGTPNQPQHF.

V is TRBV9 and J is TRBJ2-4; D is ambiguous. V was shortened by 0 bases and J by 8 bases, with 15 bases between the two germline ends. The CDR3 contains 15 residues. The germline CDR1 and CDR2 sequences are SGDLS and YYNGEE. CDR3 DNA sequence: TGTGCCAGCAGCGTAGGTTCCTTCATTCGGGACATTCAGTACTTC. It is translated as CASSVGSFIRDIQYF.

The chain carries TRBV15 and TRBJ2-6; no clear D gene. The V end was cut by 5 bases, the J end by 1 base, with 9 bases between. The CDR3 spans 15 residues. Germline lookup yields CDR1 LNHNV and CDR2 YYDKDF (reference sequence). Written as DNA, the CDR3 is TGTGCCACCAGCGCCAGGATTTCTGGGGCCAACGTCCTGACTTTC. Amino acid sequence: CATSARISGANVLTF.

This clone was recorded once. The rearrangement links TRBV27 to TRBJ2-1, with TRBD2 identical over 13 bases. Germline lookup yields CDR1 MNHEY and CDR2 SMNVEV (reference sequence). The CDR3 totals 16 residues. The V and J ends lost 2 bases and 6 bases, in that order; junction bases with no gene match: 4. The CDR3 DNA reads TGTGCCAGCAGTTTACGAGGGACTAGCGGGATCAATGAGCAGTTCTTC. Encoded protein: CASSLRGTSGINEQFF.

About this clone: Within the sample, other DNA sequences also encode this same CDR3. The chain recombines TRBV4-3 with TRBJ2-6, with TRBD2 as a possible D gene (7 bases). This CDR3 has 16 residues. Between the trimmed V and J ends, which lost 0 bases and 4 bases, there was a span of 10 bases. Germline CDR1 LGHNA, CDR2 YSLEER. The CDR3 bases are TGCGCCAGCAGCCAAGATCGGGGGGCCGGGGCCAACGTCCTGACTTTC. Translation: CASSQDRGAGANVLTF.

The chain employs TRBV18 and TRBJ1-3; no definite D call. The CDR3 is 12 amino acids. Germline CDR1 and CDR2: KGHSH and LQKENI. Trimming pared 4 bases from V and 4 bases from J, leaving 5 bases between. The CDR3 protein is CASSLRGNTIYF. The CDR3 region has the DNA TGTGCCAGCTCACTAAGGGGAAACACCATATATTTT. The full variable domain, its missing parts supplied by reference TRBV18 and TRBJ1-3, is NAGVMQNPRHLVRRRGQEARLRCSPMKGHSHVYWYRQLPEEGLKFMVYLQKENIIDESGMPKERFSAEFPKEGPSILRIQQVVRGDSAAYFCASSLRGNTIYFGEGSWLTVV.